This TCR beta chain comes out of a study of cytomegalovirus exposure and HLA in healthy donors. 13 Jbeta primers and 60 Vbeta primers were used for the PCR. Clones were sequenced by immunoSEQ multiplex PCR, and TCRdb holds only the in-frame ones, with some missing. The sample includes about 150,000 clones, around 67% seen only once; the top ten take roughly 1.7%. Those who donated were healthy bone marrow donors. CDR1 and CDR2 from the germline V gene are MDHEN and SYDVKM. CDR3 length: 11 residues. Trimming stripped 4 bases from V and 6 bases from J, with 5 bases between. This TCR was recovered from a woman younger than 35 in good health and CMV-seronegative. The chain combines TRBV28 with TRBJ2-3; D not certain. Sequencing input: PBMCs. The CDR3 DNA sequence: TGTGCCAGCAGTTCTTTCGATACGCAGTATTTT. As protein: CASSSFDTQYF.